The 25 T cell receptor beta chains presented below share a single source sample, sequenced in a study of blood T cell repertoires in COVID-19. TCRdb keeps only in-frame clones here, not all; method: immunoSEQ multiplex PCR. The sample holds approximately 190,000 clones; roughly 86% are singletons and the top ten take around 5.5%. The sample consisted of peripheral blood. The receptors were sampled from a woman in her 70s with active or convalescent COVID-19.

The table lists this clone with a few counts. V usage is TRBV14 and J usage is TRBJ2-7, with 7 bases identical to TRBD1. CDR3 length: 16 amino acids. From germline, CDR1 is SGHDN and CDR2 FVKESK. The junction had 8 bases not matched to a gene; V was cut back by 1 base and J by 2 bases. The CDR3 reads CASSQGPFQGAYEQYF. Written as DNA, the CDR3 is TGTGCCAGCAGCCAAGGTCCTTTCCAGGGGGCCTACGAGCAGTACTTC.

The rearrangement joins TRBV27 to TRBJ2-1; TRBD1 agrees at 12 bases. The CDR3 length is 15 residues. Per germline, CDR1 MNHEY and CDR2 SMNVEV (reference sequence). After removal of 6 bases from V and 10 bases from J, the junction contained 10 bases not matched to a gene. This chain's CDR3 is CASRTGTGGVGEQFF. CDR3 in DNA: TGTGCCAGCAGGACCGGGACAGGGGGCGTTGGGGAGCAGTTCTTC.

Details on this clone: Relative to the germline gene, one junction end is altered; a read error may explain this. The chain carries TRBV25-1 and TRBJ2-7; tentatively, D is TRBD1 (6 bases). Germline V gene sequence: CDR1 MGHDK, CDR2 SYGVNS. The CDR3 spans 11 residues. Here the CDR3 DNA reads TGTGCCAGCAGTGAATTTGGGGGCCTCCGCTTC. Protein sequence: CASSEFGGLRF.

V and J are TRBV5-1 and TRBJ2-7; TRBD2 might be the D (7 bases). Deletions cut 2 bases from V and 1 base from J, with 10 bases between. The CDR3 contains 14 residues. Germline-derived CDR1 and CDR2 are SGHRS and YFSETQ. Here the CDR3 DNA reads TGCGCCAGCAGCTTCGGGGGGCCATCCTACGAGCAGTACTTC. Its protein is CASSFGGPSYEQYF.

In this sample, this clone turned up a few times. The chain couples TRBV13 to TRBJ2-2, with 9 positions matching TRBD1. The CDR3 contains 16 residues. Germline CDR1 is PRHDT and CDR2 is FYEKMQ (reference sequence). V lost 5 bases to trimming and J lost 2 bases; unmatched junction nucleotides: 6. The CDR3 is CASSPRGQGNTGELFF. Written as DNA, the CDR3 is TGTGCCAGCAGCCCAAGGGGACAGGGTAACACCGGGGAGCTGTTTTTT.

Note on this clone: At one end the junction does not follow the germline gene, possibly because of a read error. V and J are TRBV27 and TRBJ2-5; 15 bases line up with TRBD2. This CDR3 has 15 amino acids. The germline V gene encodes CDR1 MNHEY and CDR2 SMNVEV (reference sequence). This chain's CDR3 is CPIGLAGGPRETQYF. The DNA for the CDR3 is TGCCCCATCGGACTAGCGGGAGGGCCACGAGAGACCCAGTACTTC.

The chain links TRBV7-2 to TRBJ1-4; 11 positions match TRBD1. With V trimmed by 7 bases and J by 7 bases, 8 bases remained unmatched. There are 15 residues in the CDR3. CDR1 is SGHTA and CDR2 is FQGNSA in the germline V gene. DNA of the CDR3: TGTGCCAGCACTCGAGCGGACAGGGGGCTTGAAAAACTGTTTTTT. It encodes CASTRADRGLEKLFF.

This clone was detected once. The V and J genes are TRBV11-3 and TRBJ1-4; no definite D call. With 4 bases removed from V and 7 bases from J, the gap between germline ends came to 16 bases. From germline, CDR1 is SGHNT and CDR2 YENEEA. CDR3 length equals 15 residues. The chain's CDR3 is CASSSPRPTVEKLFF. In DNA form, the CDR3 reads TGTGCCAGCAGCTCACCCCGACCAACAGTTGAAAAACTGTTTTTT.

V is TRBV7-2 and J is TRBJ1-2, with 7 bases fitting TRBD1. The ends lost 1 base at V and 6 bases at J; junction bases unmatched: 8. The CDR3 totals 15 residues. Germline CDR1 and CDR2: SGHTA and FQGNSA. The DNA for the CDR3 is TGTGCCAGCAGCTTAGAATACCCGACAGGGAATGGCTACACCTTC. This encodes CASSLEYPTGNGYTF. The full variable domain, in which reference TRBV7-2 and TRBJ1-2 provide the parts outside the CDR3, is GAGVSQSPSNKVTEKGKDVELRCDPISGHTALYWYRQSLGQGLEFLIYFQGNSAPDKSGLPSDRFSAERTGGSVSTLTIQRTQQEDSAVYLCASSLEYPTGNGYTFGSGTRLTVV.

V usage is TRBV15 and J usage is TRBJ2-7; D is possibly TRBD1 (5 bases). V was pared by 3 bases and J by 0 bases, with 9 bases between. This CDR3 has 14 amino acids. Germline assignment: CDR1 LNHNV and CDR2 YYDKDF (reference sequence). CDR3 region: CATSSRVSSYEQYF. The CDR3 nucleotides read TGTGCCACCAGCAGCAGGGTGAGCTCCTACGAGCAGTACTTC.

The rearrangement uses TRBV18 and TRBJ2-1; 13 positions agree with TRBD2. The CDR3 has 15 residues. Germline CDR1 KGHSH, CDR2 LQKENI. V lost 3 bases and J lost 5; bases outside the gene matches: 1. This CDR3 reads CASSPGLAGHNEQFF. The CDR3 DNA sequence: TGTGCCAGCTCACCGGGACTAGCGGGGCACAATGAGCAGTTCTTC.

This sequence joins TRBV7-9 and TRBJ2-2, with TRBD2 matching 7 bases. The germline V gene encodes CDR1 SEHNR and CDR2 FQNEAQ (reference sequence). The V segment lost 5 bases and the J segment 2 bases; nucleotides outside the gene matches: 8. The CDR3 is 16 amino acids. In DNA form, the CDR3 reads TGTGCCAGCAGCCCAGGGACTAAGCCTAACACCGGGGAGCTGTTTTTT. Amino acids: CASSPGTKPNTGELFF.

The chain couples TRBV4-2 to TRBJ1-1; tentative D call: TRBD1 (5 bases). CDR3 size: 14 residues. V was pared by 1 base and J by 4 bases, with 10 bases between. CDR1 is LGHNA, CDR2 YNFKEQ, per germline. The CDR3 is CASSQVVGRTEAFF. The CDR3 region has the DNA TGTGCCAGCAGCCAAGTAGTGGGGCGCACTGAAGCTTTCTTT.

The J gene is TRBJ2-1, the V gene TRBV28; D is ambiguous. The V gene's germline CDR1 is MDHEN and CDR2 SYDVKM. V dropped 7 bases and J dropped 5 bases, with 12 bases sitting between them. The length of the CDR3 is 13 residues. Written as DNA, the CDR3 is TGTGCCAGCAACGGCGGTCCGAACAATGAGCAGTTCTTC. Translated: CASNGGPNNEQFF.

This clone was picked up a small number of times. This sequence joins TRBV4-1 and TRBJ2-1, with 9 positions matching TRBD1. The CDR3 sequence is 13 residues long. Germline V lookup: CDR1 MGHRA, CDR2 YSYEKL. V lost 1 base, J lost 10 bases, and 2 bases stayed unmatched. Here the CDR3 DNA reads TGCGCCAGCAGCCAAGTGGGGACAGGGGAGCAGTTCTTC. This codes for CASSQVGTGEQFF.

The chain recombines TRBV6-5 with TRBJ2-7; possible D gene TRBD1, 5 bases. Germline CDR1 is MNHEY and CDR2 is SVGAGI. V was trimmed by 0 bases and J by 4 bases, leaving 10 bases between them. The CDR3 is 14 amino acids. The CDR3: CASSYSNSGYEQYF. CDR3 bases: TGTGCCAGCAGTTACTCGAATTCAGGGTACGAGCAGTACTTC.

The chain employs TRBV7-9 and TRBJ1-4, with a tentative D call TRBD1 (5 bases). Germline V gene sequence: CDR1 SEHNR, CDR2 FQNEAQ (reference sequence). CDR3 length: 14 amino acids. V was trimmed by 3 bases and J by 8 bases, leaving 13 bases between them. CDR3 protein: CASSLGQWAEKLFF. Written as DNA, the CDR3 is TGTGCCAGCAGCTTGGGGCAGTGGGCCGAAAAACTGTTTTTT. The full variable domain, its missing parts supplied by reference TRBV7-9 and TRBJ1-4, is DTGVSQNPRHKITKRGQNVTFRCDPISEHNRLYWYRQTLGQGPEFLTYFQNEAQLEKSRLLSDRFSAERPKGSFSTLEIQRTEQGDSAMYLCASSLGQWAEKLFFGSGTQLSVL.

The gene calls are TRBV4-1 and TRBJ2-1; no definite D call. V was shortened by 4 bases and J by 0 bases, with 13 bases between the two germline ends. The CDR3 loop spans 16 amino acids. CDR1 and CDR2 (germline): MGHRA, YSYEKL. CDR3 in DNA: TGCGCCAGCAGCCCTACTTACGATCGCTCCTACAATGAGCAGTTCTTC. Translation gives CASSPTYDRSYNEQFF.

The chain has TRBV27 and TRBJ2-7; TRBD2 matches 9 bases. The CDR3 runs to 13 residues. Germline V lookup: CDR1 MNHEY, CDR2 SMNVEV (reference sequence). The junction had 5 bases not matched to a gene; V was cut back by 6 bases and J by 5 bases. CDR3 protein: CASSGTSNHEQYF. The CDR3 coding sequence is TGTGCCAGCAGCGGGACTAGCAACCACGAGCAGTACTTC.

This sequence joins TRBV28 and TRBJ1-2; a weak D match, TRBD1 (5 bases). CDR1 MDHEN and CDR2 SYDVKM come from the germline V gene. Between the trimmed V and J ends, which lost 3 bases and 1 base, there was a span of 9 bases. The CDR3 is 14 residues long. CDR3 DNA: TGTGCCAGCAGTTTTTCGGGGGGTAACTATGGCTACACCTTC. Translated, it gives CASSFSGGNYGYTF.

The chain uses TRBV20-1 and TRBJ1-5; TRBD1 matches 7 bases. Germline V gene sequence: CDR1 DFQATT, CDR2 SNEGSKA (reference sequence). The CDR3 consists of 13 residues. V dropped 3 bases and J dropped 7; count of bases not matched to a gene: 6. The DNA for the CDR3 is TGCAGTGCTAGTATAGGGGGCAGGCAGCCCCAGCATTTT. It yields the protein CSASIGGRQPQHF.

The CDR3 protein is CASSQLVGQSYPPGELFF. CDR3 bases: TGCGCCAGCAGCCAATTGGTAGGACAGAGTTACCCCCCCGGGGAGCTGTTTTTT. This chain uses TRBV4-1 with TRBJ2-2, with D possibly TRBD1 on 6 matching bases. Per the germline V gene, CDR1 is MGHRA and CDR2 is YSYEKL. V was trimmed by 2 bases and J by 6 bases, leaving 22 bases between them. This CDR3 has 18 amino acids.

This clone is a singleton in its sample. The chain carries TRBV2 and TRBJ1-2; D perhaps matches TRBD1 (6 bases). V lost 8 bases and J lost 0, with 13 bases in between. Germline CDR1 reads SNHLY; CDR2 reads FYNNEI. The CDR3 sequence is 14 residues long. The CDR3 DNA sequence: TGTGCCAGCCAGCAGGGGCAGGCTAACTATGGCTACACCTTC. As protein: CASQQGQANYGYTF.

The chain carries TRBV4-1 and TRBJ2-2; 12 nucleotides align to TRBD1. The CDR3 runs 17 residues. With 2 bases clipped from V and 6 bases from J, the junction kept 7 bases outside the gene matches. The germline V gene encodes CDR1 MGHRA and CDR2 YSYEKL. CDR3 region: CASSQSPGQGASGELFF. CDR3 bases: TGCGCCAGCAGCCAATCACCGGGACAGGGGGCATCCGGGGAGCTGTTTTTT.

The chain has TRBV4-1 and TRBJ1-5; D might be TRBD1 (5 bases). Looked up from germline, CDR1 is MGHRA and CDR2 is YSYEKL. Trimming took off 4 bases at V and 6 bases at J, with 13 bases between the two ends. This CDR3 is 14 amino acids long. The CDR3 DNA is TGCGCCAGCAGCCGCTTAAGGGGCTTTCAGCCCCAGCATTTT. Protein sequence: CASSRLRGFQPQHF.